This TCR beta chain was sequenced in a study of blood T cell repertoires in COVID-19. Study context: From the United States, Italy and Spain came samples of acute and convalescent COVID-19. The analysed material was cDNA or gDNA that came from T cells, B-cell-depleted T cells, or PBMCs.

Here immunoSEQ multiplex PCR was the method, and the copy in TCRdb shows in-frame clones only, minus some. The sample consists of roughly 150,000 clones, 75% to 90% of them appearing once. This clone came up a few times. The V gene's germline CDR1 is MDHEN and CDR2 SYDVKM. The V gene end was trimmed by 4 bases and the J gene end by 7 bases; junction bases not matched to a gene: 9. The CDR3 has 14 residues. This receptor was identified in a man aged 18 to 29 with COVID-19, enrolled during active disease. The sequencing sample was made of peripheral blood. The genes are TRBV28 and TRBJ1-2; 7 bases line up with TRBD1. The CDR3 DNA follows: TGTGCCAGCAGTTCCTCCCTTAACAGGGGTGGCTACACCTTC. This encodes CASSSSLNRGGYTF.